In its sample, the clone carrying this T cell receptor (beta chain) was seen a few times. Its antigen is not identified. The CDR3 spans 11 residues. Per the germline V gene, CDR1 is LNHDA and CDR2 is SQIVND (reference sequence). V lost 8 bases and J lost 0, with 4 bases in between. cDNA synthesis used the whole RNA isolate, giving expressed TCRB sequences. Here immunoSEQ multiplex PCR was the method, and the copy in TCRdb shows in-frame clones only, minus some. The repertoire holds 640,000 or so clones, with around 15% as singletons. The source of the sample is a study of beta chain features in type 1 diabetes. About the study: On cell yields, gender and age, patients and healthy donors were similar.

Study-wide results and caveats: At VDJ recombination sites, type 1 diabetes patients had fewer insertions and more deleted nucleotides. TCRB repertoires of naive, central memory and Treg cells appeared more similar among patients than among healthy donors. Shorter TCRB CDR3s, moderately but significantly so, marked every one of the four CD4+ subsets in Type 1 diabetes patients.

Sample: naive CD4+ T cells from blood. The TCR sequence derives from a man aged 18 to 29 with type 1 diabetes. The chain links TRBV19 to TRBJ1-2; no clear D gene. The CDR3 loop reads CASFSNYGYTF. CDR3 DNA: TGTGCCAGTTTTTCTAACTATGGCTACACCTTC.